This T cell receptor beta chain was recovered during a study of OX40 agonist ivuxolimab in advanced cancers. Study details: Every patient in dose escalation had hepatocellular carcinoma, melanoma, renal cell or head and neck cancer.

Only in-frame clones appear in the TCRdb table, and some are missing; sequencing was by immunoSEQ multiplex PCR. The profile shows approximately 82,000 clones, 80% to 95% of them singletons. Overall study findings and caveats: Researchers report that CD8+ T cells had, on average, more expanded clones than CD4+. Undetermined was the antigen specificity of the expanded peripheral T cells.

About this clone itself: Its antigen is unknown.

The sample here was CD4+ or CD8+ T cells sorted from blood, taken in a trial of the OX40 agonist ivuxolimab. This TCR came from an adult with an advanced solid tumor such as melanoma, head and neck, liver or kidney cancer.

CDR3 DNA: TGTGCCATCAGACCCGACCCCCGGGAAACCCGATCAGCTTTCTTT. Translating it yields CAIRPDPRETRSAFF. This chain uses TRBV10-3 with TRBJ1-1; unclear D gene. V dropped 6 bases and J dropped 10 bases, with 24 bases sitting between them. CDR1 and CDR2 from the germline V gene are ENHRY and SYGVKD. The CDR3 extends over 15 amino acids.